This T cell receptor (beta chain) was sequenced for a study of metastatic and nonmetastatic thyroid tumors. Turning to the study itself: The comparison covered peripheral blood and tumor or nodule tissue in malignant and benign thyroid patients.

This clone was found a few times. Each patient came to thyroid surgery without any prior treatment (of any kind). TCRdb ran MiXCR on the PCR reads. The data hold tens of thousands of clones, with 20% to 30% observed a single time. J gave up 0 bases and V 4 bases, and 8 bases lay outside the gene matches. This CDR3 spans 16 amino acids. The germline V gene encodes CDR1 MNHEY and CDR2 SVGAGI. Sample: tumor tissue. The chain uses TRBV6-5 and TRBJ1-2, with 7 bases lining up with TRBD1. The sequence was obtained from a female donor with papillary thyroid cancer or a benign thyroid nodule (not recorded which). Some clones in this sample may be carry-over from other donors' samples. CDR3: CASSSGQDRSNYGYTF. CDR3 bases: TGTGCCAGCAGTTCTGGACAGGACCGTTCTAACTATGGCTACACCTTC.